The following is a TCR beta chain sequence with its context. The source of the sample is a study of cytomegalovirus exposure and HLA in healthy donors. Primers included in the PCR were 60 Vbeta and 13 Jbeta primers. The assay was immunoSEQ multiplex PCR, and TCRdb's table has in-frame clones only and misses some. The top ten hold less than 3% of the sample, which has 200,000 to 250,000 clones, roughly 80% seen once. This clonotype was obtained from a middle-aged woman in good health and CMV-seronegative. What was sequenced was PBMCs.

The CDR3: CASREKTRDRERSRGGYTF. The CDR3 coding sequence is TGTGCCAGCCGAGAAAAGACCCGGGACAGGGAAAGATCTAGGGGTGGCTACACCTTC. J is TRBJ1-2 and V is TRBV19, with 9 bases lining up with TRBD1. The germline V gene encodes CDR1 LNHDA and CDR2 SQIVND (reference sequence). The CDR3 has 19 amino acids. The V gene end was trimmed by 9 bases and the J gene end by 7 bases; junction bases not matched to a gene: 27.